What follows are 29 T cell receptor beta chains derived from one specimen sequenced in a study of cytomegalovirus exposure and HLA in healthy donors. Primers for the PCR totalled 60 Vbeta and 13 Jbeta. Data came from immunoSEQ multiplex PCR; TCRdb stores just in-frame clones and leaves some out. The top ten hold less than 2% of the sample, which has around 250,000 clones, 92% seen once. Input material: PBMCs. The receptors shown here come from a girl between 2 and 10 years old in good health and CMV-seronegative.

This chain links TRBV5-8 with TRBJ1-1; D may be TRBD1 (5 bases). Germline V gives CDR1 SGHTS, CDR2 YDEGEE. The CDR3 is 14 amino acids. Trimming took 5 bases from V and 1 from J, leaving 12 bases between them. The chain's CDR3 is CASRLGAWNTEAFF. CDR3 sequence (DNA): TGTGCCAGCAGGCTTGGGGCTTGGAACACTGAAGCTTTCTTT.

The rearrangement joins TRBV19 to TRBJ1-5, with a weak D call TRBD1 (5 bases). The germline V and J ends were trimmed by 7 bases and 0 bases, with 7 bases remaining between them. The length of the CDR3 is 13 residues. CDR1 and CDR2 from the germline V gene are LNHDA and SQIVND (reference sequence). CDR3 amino acids: CASNQGSNQPQHF. CDR3 in DNA: TGTGCCAGTAATCAGGGTAGCAATCAGCCCCAGCATTTT. Full variable domain (missing parts from reference TRBV19 and TRBJ1-5): DGGITQSPKYLFRKEGQNVTLSCEQNLNHDAMYWYRQDPGQGLRLIYYSQIVNDFQKGDIAEGYSVSREKKESFPLTVTSAQKNPTAFYLCASNQGSNQPQHFGDGTRLSIL.

The chain is built from TRBV10-3 and TRBJ2-2; no reliable D call. Trimming removed 8 bases from V and 0 bases from J, with 10 bases in between. There are 14 residues in the CDR3. Germline loops: CDR1 ENHRY, CDR2 SYGVKD. The DNA for the CDR3 is TGTGCCATCCCGAGGAATACGAACACCGGGGAGCTGTTTTTT. Translating it yields CAIPRNTNTGELFF.

The chain links TRBV5-4 to TRBJ1-3; no clear D. Trimming stripped 1 base from V and 2 bases from J, with 4 bases between. In germline, CDR1 is SGHNT, CDR2 YYREEE (reference sequence). This CDR3 has 13 residues. The CDR3 protein is CASSLSTGNTIYF. The CDR3 DNA is TGTGCCAGCAGCTTGTCCACTGGAAACACCATATATTTT.

The rearrangement links TRBV5-4 to TRBJ2-2; 12 bases map to TRBD2. This CDR3 contains 18 residues. After removal of 3 bases from V and 5 bases from J, the junction contained 11 bases not matched to a gene. CDR1 SGHNT and CDR2 YYREEE come from the germline V gene (reference sequence). CDR3 protein: CASSSRLLAGGSTGELFF. CDR3 sequence (DNA): TGTGCCAGCAGCTCCCGACTCCTAGCGGGAGGGTCGACCGGGGAGCTGTTTTTT.

This clone was found once. The chain combines TRBV10-1 with TRBJ2-5; D may be TRBD2 (5 bases). The ends were cut back, 5 bases at V and 1 base at J, with 8 bases in the middle. The germline CDR1 and CDR2 sequences are WNHNN and SYGVQD (reference sequence). This CDR3 comprises 13 residues. CDR3 DNA sequence: TGCGCCAGCAGTCCCGGACTCCAAGAGACCCAGTACTTC. Translating gives CASSPGLQETQYF.

The gene calls are TRBV5-1 and TRBJ2-1; TRBD2 is a possible D gene (6 bases). Trimming left V 0 bases short and J 8 bases short, with 12 bases between. In germline, CDR1 is SGHRS, CDR2 YFSETQ. The CDR3 is 14 residues long. This CDR3 reads CASSLETRLDEQFF. CDR3 in DNA: TGCGCCAGCAGCTTGGAGACTAGATTAGATGAGCAGTTCTTC.

The rearrangement joins TRBV4-1 to TRBJ1-1; TRBD1 matches 7 bases. The ends lost 4 bases at V and 2 bases at J; junction bases unmatched: 13. In germline, CDR1 is MGHRA, CDR2 YSYEKL. The CDR3 consists of 17 residues. For the CDR3, the DNA is TGCGCCAGCAGCCCAGGGGGACAAACAGTCCTTAACACTGAAGCTTTCTTT. Its protein is CASSPGGQTVLNTEAFF.

The chain uses TRBV27 and TRBJ2-1; TRBD2 agrees at 11 bases. After removal of 2 bases from V and 7 bases from J, the junction contained 13 bases not matched to a gene. The CDR3 length is 18 residues. CDR1 and CDR2 (germline): MNHEY, SMNVEV (reference sequence). For the CDR3, the DNA is TGTGCCAGCAGTTTACTCCCCCTAACTAGCGGGGGAAGTAATGAGCAGTTCTTC. It specifies CASSLLPLTSGGSNEQFF.

V and J are TRBV28 and TRBJ2-7; 9 nucleotides agree with TRBD1. The trim removed 2 bases at V and 4 bases at J, leaving 3 bases unmatched. Germline V CDR1 and CDR2: MDHEN, SYDVKM. This CDR3 spans 14 amino acids. This CDR3 reads CASSLVQGAYEQYF. DNA for the CDR3: TGTGCCAGCAGTTTAGTACAGGGGGCTTACGAGCAGTACTTC.

This sequence joins TRBV6-6 and TRBJ2-5, with D possibly matching TRBD2 (5 bases). The CDR3 is 13 residues long. Looked up from germline, CDR1 is MNHNY and CDR2 is SVGAGI (reference sequence). Trimming removed 10 bases from V and 5 bases from J, with 17 bases in between. CDR3 nucleotide sequence: TGTGCCATCCAGGCGCGGGTTATGGAGACCCAGTACTTC. It specifies CAIQARVMETQYF.

This clone was counted once. The V call is TRBV7-9, the J call TRBJ1-3; maybe TRBD1 (6 bases). Germline lookup yields CDR1 SEHNR and CDR2 FQNEAQ (reference sequence). CDR3 length equals 15 residues. Trimming stripped 3 bases from V and 0 bases from J, with 9 bases between. Here the CDR3 DNA reads TGTGCCAGCAGCTTGGACAGAAACTCTGGAAACACCATATATTTT. Amino acids: CASSLDRNSGNTIYF.

The chain links TRBV7-9 to TRBJ1-5; D is unresolved. The V gene's germline CDR1 is SEHNR and CDR2 FQNEAQ (reference sequence). The CDR3 sequence is 16 residues long. Trimming removed 1 base at V and 4 bases at J, with 14 bases between. For the CDR3, the DNA is TGTGCCAGCAGCTTAGACGTGTTGGCAGGTAATCAGCCCCAGCATTTT. Its protein product is CASSLDVLAGNQPQHF.

The chain links TRBV4-1 to TRBJ2-4; 9 nucleotides align to TRBD1. CDR1 and CDR2 (germline): MGHRA, YSYEKL. The CDR3 has 16 amino acids. V lost 2 bases to trimming and J lost 2 bases; unmatched junction nucleotides: 4. The CDR3 reads CASSQPGQGTKNIQYF. The CDR3, as DNA: TGCGCCAGCAGCCAACCGGGACAGGGTACCAAAAACATTCAGTACTTC.

This chain links TRBV2 with TRBJ2-1; possible D gene TRBD1, 6 bases. The V gene lost 4 bases and the J gene lost 2 bases, with 24 bases spanning the gap. This CDR3 has 19 amino acids. From germline, CDR1 is SNHLY and CDR2 FYNNEI. The CDR3 DNA reads as TGTGCCAGCAGTGTAGGCAACAGGGTACACCCAACCACCTACAATGAGCAGTTCTTC. This gives the protein CASSVGNRVHPTTYNEQFF.

The V and J genes are TRBV10-3 and TRBJ1-4, with 7 bases identical to TRBD1. Unmatched junction bases numbered 3, after V lost 7 bases and J lost 7 bases. Germline loops: CDR1 ENHRY, CDR2 SYGVKD. This CDR3 is built from 12 residues. The CDR3 loop reads CAIIRGIEKLFF. The CDR3 nucleotides are TGTGCCATCATCAGGGGGATTGAAAAACTGTTTTTT.

The V and J genes are TRBV7-6 and TRBJ1-3, with D unresolved. The germline V gene encodes CDR1 SGHVS and CDR2 FNYEAQ. Trimming cost V 4 bases and J 1 base, with 17 bases left between them. The CDR3 has 17 amino acids. The CDR3 region is CASSSATGWRSGNTIYF. The DNA of the CDR3 is TGTGCCAGCAGCTCGGCCACGGGGTGGAGATCTGGAAACACCATATATTTT.

This clone was found a few times. The V and J genes are TRBV10-3 and TRBJ1-2; TRBD1 aligns across 8 bases. The CDR3 loop spans 16 amino acids. CDR1 is ENHRY, CDR2 SYGVKD, per germline. Trimming removed 6 bases from V and 1 base from J; junction bases left unmatched: 10. CDR3 coding DNA: TGTGCCATCAGCCCGGGACAGGAGAACCATAACTATGGCTACACCTTC. Translating gives CAISPGQENHNYGYTF.

This chain joins TRBV7-8 and TRBJ2-7, with D possibly TRBD2 on 5 matching bases. This CDR3 comprises 14 residues. The germline V and J ends were trimmed by 5 bases and 1 base, with 12 bases remaining between them. Germline V gene lookup returns CDR1 SGHVS and CDR2 FQNEAQ. Written as DNA, the CDR3 is TGTGCCAGCAGCCCAGAGGGCATTTCCTACGAGCAGTACTTC. Translated, it gives CASSPEGISYEQYF.

The rearrangement joins TRBV5-1 to TRBJ2-3; tentative D call: TRBD2 (5 bases). The CDR3 length is 14 residues. CDR1 is SGHRS and CDR2 is YFSETQ in the germline V gene. Trimming stripped 4 bases from V and 2 bases from J, with 11 bases between. CDR3 nucleotides: TGCGCCAGCAGCGACGGACTTCCCACAGATACGCAGTATTTT. Its protein is CASSDGLPTDTQYF.

CDR3 amino acids: CASKEEGATSEAFF. The CDR3 DNA reads as TGTGCCAGCAAAGAGGAGGGGGCCACTTCTGAAGCTTTCTTT. This chain links TRBV27 with TRBJ1-1, with 7 bases identical to TRBD1. The CDR3 has 14 amino acids. The V and J ends lost 7 bases and 6 bases, in that order; junction bases with no gene match: 11. Germline CDR1 is MNHEY and CDR2 is SMNVEV (reference sequence).

The V gene is TRBV7-6, the J gene TRBJ2-5, with D possibly being TRBD2 (6 bases). The J call may be wrong; the DNA end is better matched by TRBJ2-7. The CDR3 has 14 residues. Germline V gene sequence: CDR1 SGHVS, CDR2 FNYEAQ. The chain's CDR3 is CASSLGGEVAEQYF. DNA for the CDR3: TGTGCCAGCAGCTTGGGTGGGGAGGTGGCCGAGCAGTACTTC.

The V gene is TRBV29-1, the J gene TRBJ1-1; unclear D gene. The germline V gene has CDR1 SQVTM and CDR2 ANQGSEA. Trimming took 6 bases from V and 0 from J, leaving 11 bases between them. The CDR3 consists of 13 residues. CDR3 coding DNA: TGCAGCGTCCAGCGAGCCGTGAACACTGAAGCTTTCTTT. Its translation: CSVQRAVNTEAFF.

The J gene is TRBJ2-1, the V gene TRBV7-2; TRBD1 matches 9 bases. The V segment lost 5 bases and the J segment 10 bases; nucleotides outside the gene matches: 6. Germline loops: CDR1 SGHTA, CDR2 FQGNSA. The CDR3 sequence is 13 residues long. The CDR3 here is CASSRDRAGEQFF. CDR3 sequence (DNA): TGTGCCAGCAGCCGGGACAGGGCTGGGGAGCAGTTCTTC.

V gene TRBV11-2 combines with J gene TRBJ2-2; 11 bases fit TRBD1. With V trimmed by 7 bases and J by 7 bases, 17 bases remained unmatched. This CDR3 contains 18 residues. From germline, CDR1 is SGHAT and CDR2 FQNNGV. The CDR3 protein is CASKRMVGDRGFGGELFF. The DNA for the CDR3 is TGTGCCAGCAAGAGGATGGTAGGGGACAGGGGGTTCGGCGGGGAGCTGTTTTTT.

V gene TRBV18 combines with J gene TRBJ1-1, with 7 bases matching TRBD1. V shed 0 bases, J shed 6 bases, and the junction held 16 bases outside the gene matches. In germline, CDR1 is KGHSH, CDR2 LQKENI. The CDR3 totals 18 residues. The chain's CDR3 is CASSPPLTGFDEDAEAFF. CDR3 nucleotide sequence: TGTGCCAGCTCACCACCGTTGACAGGGTTTGATGAGGACGCTGAAGCTTTCTTT.

The J gene is TRBJ1-5, the V gene TRBV9; D is possibly TRBD1 (6 bases). Germline CDR1 and CDR2: SGDLS and YYNGEE. The V end was cut by 7 bases, the J end by 6 bases, with 8 bases between. The CDR3 is 11 amino acids. CDR3 nucleotide sequence: TGTGCCAGCGGGGGCGGTCAGCCCCAGCATTTT. Protein sequence: CASGGGQPQHF.

Here the CDR3 DNA reads TGTGCCAGCAGCGTAGCCTCTAGCGGGGGCAACACAGATACGCAGTATTTT. It codes for CASSVASSGGNTDTQYF. This chain joins TRBV9 and TRBJ2-3; 10 bases are a match to TRBD2. This CDR3 spans 17 amino acids. The V segment lost 0 bases and the J segment 2 bases; nucleotides outside the gene matches: 6. Germline values: CDR1 SGDLS, CDR2 YYNGEE.

The V gene is TRBV4-1, the J gene TRBJ2-7; D is possibly TRBD2 (7 bases). The V end lost 1 base, the J end lost 2 bases, and 12 bases lay between the germline ends. CDR1 and CDR2 (germline): MGHRA, YSYEKL. The CDR3 is made up of 15 amino acids. The CDR3 protein is CASSQGRGLAYEQYF. The CDR3 DNA follows: TGCGCCAGCAGCCAAGGGCGGGGGCTAGCCTACGAGCAGTACTTC.